This note documents a single T cell receptor (beta chain) sequence. Germline V gene data show CDR1 as GTSNPN and CDR2 as SVGIG (reference sequence). This CDR3 region has 16 residues. V shed 2 bases and J shed 0 bases, with 11 bases lying between them. This entry comes from a study of radiotherapy plus CTLA-4 blockade in lung cancer. Some clones are missing from TCRdb's copy, which holds only in-frame ones; the method was immunoSEQ multiplex PCR. The sample includes 40,000 or so clones, about 77% of them seen just once. The rearrangement links TRBV30 to TRBJ1-6; D is possibly TRBD1 (6 bases). The source material was peripheral blood, sampled from a patient treated with radiotherapy plus ipilimumab. This TCR was sampled from a human donor with non-small cell lung cancer who had stable disease on radiotherapy plus ipilimumab. The CDR3 nucleotides are TGTGCCTGGAGTCCAAGGGGGAGCTCCTATAATTCACCCCTCCACTTT. It translates to CAWSPRGSSYNSPLHF.